Listed below are T cell receptor beta chains from one sample, sequenced in a study of blood T cell repertoires in COVID-19. Generated by immunoSEQ multiplex PCR, the TCRdb table keeps only in-frame clones and is missing some. Counted here are about 130,000 clones, about 85% occurring once; the ten biggest clones make up about 9.6%. Material: peripheral blood. The receptors originated from a man in his forties with active or convalescent COVID-19. CDR3s include the opening cysteine and the closing phenylalanine or tryptophan. D genes are given only for firm matches. Rows give clone size only sometimes, using once, few, many, or a class for an expanded clone.

d_gene: TRBD1
len: 16
j_gene: TRBJ2-2
abundance: -
v_gene: TRBV6-1
CDR3aa: CASSGRDRGSVGELFF
CDR3nt: TGTGCCAGCAGTGGCCGGGACAGGGGGTCGGTCGGGGAGCTGTTTTTT

d_gene: TRBD1
len: 14
j_gene: TRBJ1-4
abundance: -
v_gene: TRBV3-1/TRBV3-2
CDR3aa: CASSQGTGWEKLFF
CDR3nt: TGTGCCAGCAGCCAAGGGACAGGGTGGGAAAAACTGTTTTTT

d_gene: -
len: 13
j_gene: TRBJ2-2
abundance: few
v_gene: TRBV29-1
CDR3aa: CSVSRANTGELFF
CDR3nt: TGCAGCGTTTCCAGGGCGAACACCGGGGAGCTGTTTTTT

d_gene: -
len: 12
j_gene: TRBJ2-5
abundance: few
v_gene: TRBV19
CDR3aa: CASSAGPETQYF
CDR3nt: TGTGCCAGCTCGGCGGGGCCAGAGACCCAGTACTTC

d_gene: -
len: 13
j_gene: TRBJ2-1
abundance: -
v_gene: TRBV18
CDR3aa: CASSSGAGNEQFF
CDR3nt: TGTGCCAGCTCATCAGGCGCAGGAAATGAGCAGTTCTTC

d_gene: TRBD1
len: 14
j_gene: TRBJ1-4
abundance: once
v_gene: TRBV19
CDR3aa: CASSLQGVTEKLFF
CDR3nt: TGTGCCAGTAGCTTACAGGGGGTGACGGAAAAACTGTTTTTT

d_gene: TRBD1
len: 15
j_gene: TRBJ1-3
abundance: -
v_gene: TRBV30
CDR3aa: CAWSGLGQGGNTIYF
CDR3nt: TGTGCCTGGAGCGGGCTAGGACAGGGAGGCAACACCATATATTTT

d_gene: TRBD2
len: 16
j_gene: TRBJ2-1
abundance: -
v_gene: TRBV4-1
CDR3aa: CASPFSSSGGADEQFF
CDR3nt: TGCGCCAGCCCCTTCTCGTCTAGCGGGGGGGCCGATGAGCAGTTCTTC

d_gene: TRBD1
len: 19
j_gene: TRBJ1-1
abundance: -
v_gene: TRBV7-9
CDR3aa: CASSLSDYFTGDRHTEAFF
CDR3nt: TGTGCCAGCAGCTTATCCGACTATTTTACAGGGGATCGGCACACTGAAGCTTTCTTT

d_gene: TRBD2
len: 15
j_gene: TRBJ2-7
abundance: once
v_gene: TRBV5-4
CDR3aa: CASSPREDGTYEQYF
CDR3nt: TGTGCCAGCAGCCCACGGGAGGACGGAACCTACGAGCAGTACTTC

d_gene: TRBD1
len: 13
j_gene: TRBJ2-7
abundance: few
v_gene: TRBV25-1
CDR3aa: CASSGTGLVEQYF
CDR3nt: TGTGCCAGCAGTGGGACAGGTTTAGTCGAGCAGTACTTC

d_gene: TRBD1
len: 15
j_gene: TRBJ2-2
abundance: -
v_gene: TRBV27
CDR3aa: CASSPGGGDTGELFF
CDR3nt: TGTGCCAGCAGTCCAGGGGGCGGAGACACCGGGGAGCTGTTTTTT

d_gene: -
len: 13
j_gene: TRBJ1-2
abundance: -
v_gene: TRBV5-4
CDR3aa: CASSSTGSWGYTF
CDR3nt: TGTGCCAGCAGCTCTACAGGTTCTTGGGGCTACACCTTC

d_gene: TRBD1
len: 15
j_gene: TRBJ2-7
abundance: -
v_gene: TRBV5-1
CDR3aa: CASSLDPGGISEQYF
CDR3nt: TGCGCCAGCAGCTTGGATCCAGGGGGAATCAGCGAGCAGTACTTC

d_gene: -
len: 13
j_gene: TRBJ1-2
abundance: -
v_gene: TRBV12-3/TRBV12-4
CDR3aa: CASSLNSLCGYTF
CDR3nt: TGTGCCAGCAGTTTGAACAGTCTTTGCGGCTACACCTTC

d_gene: TRBD2
len: 15
j_gene: TRBJ2-3
abundance: -
v_gene: TRBV6-4
CDR3aa: CASSRSGGKADTQYF
CDR3nt: TGTGCCAGCAGCCGTAGCGGGGGTAAGGCAGATACGCAGTATTTT

d_gene: TRBD2
len: 13
j_gene: TRBJ2-1
abundance: -
v_gene: TRBV12-3/TRBV12-4
CDR3aa: CASSGRLAGEQFF
CDR3nt: TGTGCCAGCAGTGGAAGACTAGCGGGGGAGCAGTTCTTC

d_gene: -
len: 12
j_gene: TRBJ1-1
abundance: -
v_gene: TRBV30
CDR3aa: CAWNLGEHLAFF
CDR3nt: TGTGCCTGGAATCTCGGGGAACATTTGGCTTTCTTT

d_gene: -
len: 13
j_gene: TRBJ1-3
abundance: -
v_gene: TRBV6-6
CDR3aa: CASGAVGGNTIYF
CDR3nt: TGTGCCAGCGGGGCCGTAGGTGGAAACACCATATATTTT

d_gene: -
len: 13
j_gene: TRBJ2-5
abundance: -
v_gene: TRBV6-5
CDR3aa: CATSSGHQETQYF
CDR3nt: TGTGCCACCTCGTCCGGTCATCAAGAGACCCAGTACTTC

d_gene: -
len: 15
j_gene: TRBJ1-1
abundance: few
v_gene: TRBV9
CDR3aa: CASSVPGAGGTEAFF
CDR3nt: TGTGCCAGCAGCGTACCAGGGGCGGGGGGTACTGAAGCTTTCTTT

d_gene: TRBD1
len: 13
j_gene: TRBJ1-2
abundance: -
v_gene: TRBV27
CDR3aa: CASSGQGLEGYTF
CDR3nt: TGTGCCAGCAGTGGACAGGGGCTGGAAGGCTACACCTTC

d_gene: TRBD1
len: 15
j_gene: TRBJ1-4
abundance: -
v_gene: TRBV6-5
CDR3aa: CASSLGTGTNEKLFF
CDR3nt: TGTGCCAGCAGCCTTGGGACAGGGACAAATGAAAAACTGTTTTTT

d_gene: TRBD1
len: 13
j_gene: TRBJ1-2
abundance: -
v_gene: TRBV7-8
CDR3aa: CASSLGQGEGYTF
CDR3nt: TGTGCCAGCAGCTTAGGACAGGGTGAGGGCTACACCTTC

d_gene: -
len: 14
j_gene: TRBJ2-1
abundance: -
v_gene: TRBV5-1
CDR3aa: CASSLNPRGNEQFF
CDR3nt: TGCGCCAGCAGCTTGAACCCCAGAGGAAATGAGCAGTTCTTC

d_gene: -
len: 14
j_gene: TRBJ2-3
abundance: -
v_gene: TRBV5-1
CDR3aa: CASSSRQVTDTQYF
CDR3nt: TGCGCCAGCAGCTCACGACAGGTAACAGATACGCAGTATTTT

d_gene: -
len: 13
j_gene: TRBJ2-5
abundance: -
v_gene: TRBV11-2
CDR3aa: CASSEDSLGTQYF
CDR3nt: TGTGCCAGCAGCGAGGACTCGTTAGGGACCCAGTACTTC

d_gene: -
len: 16
j_gene: TRBJ2-1
abundance: -
v_gene: TRBV5-8
CDR3aa: CASSSNLYFGYNEQFF
CDR3nt: TGTGCCAGCAGCTCCAATCTATATTTCGGCTACAATGAGCAGTTCTTC

d_gene: TRBD1
len: 16
j_gene: TRBJ1-5
abundance: few
v_gene: TRBV6-1
CDR3aa: CASSVGQGRGNQPQHF
CDR3nt: TGTGCCAGCAGTGTAGGACAGGGGAGAGGCAATCAGCCCCAGCATTTT

d_gene: -
len: 14
j_gene: TRBJ2-3
abundance: -
v_gene: TRBV13
CDR3aa: CASSRGGVADTQYF
CDR3nt: TGTGCCAGCAGTCGTGGGGGCGTCGCAGATACGCAGTATTTT

d_gene: TRBD2
len: 16
j_gene: TRBJ2-6
abundance: few
v_gene: TRBV19
CDR3aa: CASSVGGGTGANVLTF
CDR3nt: TGTGCCAGTAGCGTCGGCGGGGGGACCGGGGCCAACGTCCTGACTTTC

d_gene: -
len: 13
j_gene: TRBJ1-6
abundance: -
v_gene: TRBV20-1
CDR3aa: CSASKGGNSPLHF
CDR3nt: TGCAGTGCTAGTAAAGGGGGTAATTCACCCCTCCACTTT

d_gene: TRBD1
len: 14
j_gene: TRBJ2-5
abundance: -
v_gene: TRBV10-2
CDR3aa: CASSGQGRQETQYF
CDR3nt: TGCGCCAGCAGTGGACAGGGGCGACAAGAGACCCAGTACTTC

d_gene: -
len: 15
j_gene: TRBJ1-6
abundance: -
v_gene: TRBV19
CDR3aa: CASSAPEGNGSPLHF
CDR3nt: TGTGCCAGTAGTGCCCCGGAGGGGAACGGCTCACCCCTCCACTTT

d_gene: TRBD1
len: 15
j_gene: TRBJ1-5
abundance: -
v_gene: TRBV6-6
CDR3aa: CASSYSGQGEGPQHF
CDR3nt: TGTGCCAGCAGTTACTCGGGACAGGGGGAAGGGCCCCAGCATTTT

d_gene: TRBD2
len: 18
j_gene: TRBJ2-3
abundance: -
v_gene: TRBV6-2/TRBV6-3
CDR3aa: CASSPPRSGGTSTDTQYF
CDR3nt: TGTGCCAGCAGCCCCCCGAGAAGCGGGGGGACTAGCACAGATACGCAGTATTTT

d_gene: -
len: 15
j_gene: TRBJ2-3
abundance: -
v_gene: TRBV6-5
CDR3aa: CASCRQTTSTDTQYF
CDR3nt: TGTGCCAGCTGTAGACAGACGACTAGCACAGATACGCAGTATTTT

d_gene: -
len: 13
j_gene: TRBJ1-2
abundance: -
v_gene: TRBV20-1
CDR3aa: CSASSQGGYGYTF
CDR3nt: TGCAGTGCTAGTTCCCAGGGCGGCTATGGCTACACCTTC

d_gene: -
len: 16
j_gene: TRBJ1-3
abundance: -
v_gene: TRBV5-4
CDR3aa: CASSSADRPTGNTIYF
CDR3nt: TGTGCCAGCAGCTCGGCGGACAGACCAACTGGAAACACCATATATTTT

d_gene: -
len: 13
j_gene: TRBJ1-2
abundance: -
v_gene: TRBV12-3/TRBV12-4
CDR3aa: CAIKGIGGYGYTF
CDR3nt: TGTGCCATAAAGGGGATCGGCGGCTATGGCTACACCTTC

d_gene: -
len: 12
j_gene: TRBJ1-4
abundance: -
v_gene: TRBV18
CDR3aa: CASSAVLEKLFF
CDR3nt: TGTGCCAGCTCAGCGGTACTCGAAAAACTGTTTTTT

d_gene: TRBD1
len: 16
j_gene: TRBJ1-6
abundance: -
v_gene: TRBV5-1
CDR3aa: CASSPGQGPSYSPLHF
CDR3nt: TGCGCCAGCAGCCCTGGACAGGGCCCCTCTTATTCACCCCTCCACTTT

d_gene: -
len: 14
j_gene: TRBJ2-3
abundance: -
v_gene: TRBV11-1
CDR3aa: CASSMTTSTDTQYF
CDR3nt: TGTGCCAGCAGCATGACTACCAGCACAGATACGCAGTATTTT

d_gene: TRBD2
len: 17
j_gene: TRBJ2-1
abundance: -
v_gene: TRBV24-1
CDR3aa: CATSDSGLAGGRNEQFF
CDR3nt: TGTGCCACCAGTGATTCGGGACTAGCGGGGGGCAGGAATGAGCAGTTCTTC

d_gene: TRBD1
len: 14
j_gene: TRBJ1-3
abundance: -
v_gene: TRBV18
CDR3aa: CASSPGQGGNTIYF
CDR3nt: TGTGCCAGCTCACCGGGACAGGGGGGAAACACCATATATTTT

d_gene: -
len: 13
j_gene: TRBJ1-2
abundance: -
v_gene: TRBV3-1/TRBV3-2
CDR3aa: CASSRGGAGGYTF
CDR3nt: TGTGCCAGCAGCCGAGGGGGGGCAGGAGGCTACACCTTC

d_gene: -
len: 14
j_gene: TRBJ1-6
abundance: -
v_gene: TRBV10-2
CDR3aa: CASSESWRDSPLHF
CDR3nt: TGCGCCAGCAGTGAGTCTTGGAGAGATTCACCCCTCCACTTT

d_gene: TRBD2
len: 14
j_gene: TRBJ2-1
abundance: -
v_gene: TRBV7-2
CDR3aa: CASNPSGGYNEQFF
CDR3nt: TGTGCCAGCAACCCTAGCGGGGGATACAATGAGCAGTTCTTC

d_gene: TRBD1
len: 14
j_gene: TRBJ1-1
abundance: -
v_gene: TRBV5-1
CDR3aa: CASSPGQGSAEAFF
CDR3nt: TGCGCCAGCAGCCCCGGACAGGGGTCCGCTGAAGCTTTCTTT

d_gene: -
len: 16
j_gene: TRBJ1-5
abundance: -
v_gene: TRBV11-3
CDR3aa: CASSLSTTGEGQPQHF
CDR3nt: TGTGCCAGCAGCTTATCCACCACCGGGGAGGGTCAGCCCCAGCATTTT

d_gene: TRBD1
len: 16
j_gene: TRBJ1-6
abundance: -
v_gene: TRBV11-2
CDR3aa: CASSLNRDRGNSPLHF
CDR3nt: TGTGCCAGCAGCTTGAACCGGGACAGGGGTAATTCACCCCTCCACTTT

d_gene: -
len: 14
j_gene: TRBJ1-6
abundance: few
v_gene: TRBV9
CDR3aa: CASSVANGKSPLHF
CDR3nt: TGTGCCAGCAGCGTAGCTAACGGTAAATCACCCCTCCACTTT